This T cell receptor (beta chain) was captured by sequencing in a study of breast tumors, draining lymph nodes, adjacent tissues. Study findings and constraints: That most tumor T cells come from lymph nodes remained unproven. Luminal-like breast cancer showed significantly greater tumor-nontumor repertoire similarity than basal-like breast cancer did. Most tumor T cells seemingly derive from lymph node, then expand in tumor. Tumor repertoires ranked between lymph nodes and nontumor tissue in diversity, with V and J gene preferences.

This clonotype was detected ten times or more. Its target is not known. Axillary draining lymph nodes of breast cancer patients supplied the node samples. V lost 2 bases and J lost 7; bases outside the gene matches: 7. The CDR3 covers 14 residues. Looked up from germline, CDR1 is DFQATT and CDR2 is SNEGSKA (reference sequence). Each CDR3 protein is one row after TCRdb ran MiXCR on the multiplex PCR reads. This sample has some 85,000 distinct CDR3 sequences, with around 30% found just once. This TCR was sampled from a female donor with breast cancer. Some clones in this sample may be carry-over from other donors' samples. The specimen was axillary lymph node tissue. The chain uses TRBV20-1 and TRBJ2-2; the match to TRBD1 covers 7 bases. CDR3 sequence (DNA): TGCAGTGCTAGACCTACAGGGGCCCGCGGGGAGCTGTTTTTT. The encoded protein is CSARPTGARGELFF.